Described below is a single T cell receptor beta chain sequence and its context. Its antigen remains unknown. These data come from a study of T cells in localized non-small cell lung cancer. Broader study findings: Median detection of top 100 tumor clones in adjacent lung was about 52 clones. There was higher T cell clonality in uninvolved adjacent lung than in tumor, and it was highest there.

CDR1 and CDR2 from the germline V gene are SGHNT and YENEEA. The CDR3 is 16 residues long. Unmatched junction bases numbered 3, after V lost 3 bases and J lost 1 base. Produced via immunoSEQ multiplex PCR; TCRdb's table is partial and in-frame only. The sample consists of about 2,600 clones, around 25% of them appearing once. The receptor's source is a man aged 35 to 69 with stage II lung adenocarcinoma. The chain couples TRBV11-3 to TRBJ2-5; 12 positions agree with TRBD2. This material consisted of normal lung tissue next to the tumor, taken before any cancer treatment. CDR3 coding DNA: TGTGCCAGCAGCTTGGTGGGACTAGCGGGCCAAGAGACCCAGTACTTC. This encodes CASSLVGLAGQETQYF.